Shown below are 10 T cell receptor beta chains from a single sample sequenced in a study of CD8+CD57+ T cells in acquired aplastic anemia. Investigators profiled TCR beta VDJ and CDR3 from genomic DNA template. In TCRdb, the reads were re-called with MiXCR into one record per CDR3 protein. The sample shows a few hundred thousand distinct CDR3 sequences, 45% to 65% of them seen only once. It was patients with CD8+CD57+ cell expansion by flow cytometry who were chosen for sequencing. The sequencing input was sorted CD4+, CD8+, or CD8+CD57+ T cells (not recorded which) from PBMCs. These receptors were collected from a human donor with aplastic anemia.

V gene TRBV20-1 combines with J gene TRBJ1-5; no firm D call. V lost 6 bases and J lost 3, with 9 bases in between. The germline gives CDR1 DFQATT, CDR2 SNEGSKA (reference sequence). The CDR3 spans 12 residues. The DNA of the CDR3 is TGCAGTGCCGGACGGTTCAATCAGCCCCAGCATTTT. Translated: CSAGRFNQPQHF.

The chain combines TRBV9 with TRBJ1-5; 12 bases are a match to TRBD1. Trimming at V came to 3 bases and at J to 5 bases, leaving 6 bases not matched to a gene. This CDR3 region has 16 residues. CDR1 and CDR2 (germline): SGDLS, YYNGEE. The CDR3 region has the DNA TGTGCCAGCAGCGCGGGGACAGGGGGCGCGGATCAGCCCCAGCATTTT. Translating it yields CASSAGTGGADQPQHF.

Of note for this clonotype: A read error is possible here, since a much larger clone lies one base away. The rearrangement links TRBV12-3 or TRBV12-4 to TRBJ1-4; D might be TRBD1 (5 bases). This CDR3 comprises 14 residues. The CDR3 region is CASSPGGTNENLFF. In DNA, the CDR3 is TGTGCCAGCAGCCCCGGGGGTACTAATGAAAACCTGTTTTTT.

The V and J genes are TRBV5-1 and TRBJ1-3; D gene ambiguous. This CDR3 spans 17 amino acids. Germline CDR1 is SGHRS and CDR2 is YFSETQ. V shed 0 bases and J shed 0 bases, with 13 bases lying between them. CDR3 in amino acids: CASSLDLIQISGNTIYF. The CDR3 DNA reads as TGCGCCAGCAGCTTGGACTTAATTCAGATCTCTGGAAACACCATATATTTT.

The V call is TRBV19, the J call TRBJ1-4; D remains ambiguous. Germline V lookup: CDR1 LNHDA, CDR2 SQIVND (reference sequence). Trimming took off 3 bases at V and 8 bases at J, with 19 bases between the two ends. The CDR3 runs 16 residues. The CDR3 DNA is TGTGCCAGTAGTATGAGCGGGCAGGTGGTAACGGAAAAACTGTTTTTT. It translates to CASSMSGQVVTEKLFF.

The chain employs TRBV25-1 and TRBJ2-3; 7 bases are a match to TRBD1. The CDR3 covers 15 residues. CDR1 is MGHDK and CDR2 is SYGVNS in the germline V gene. The J segment lost 2 bases and the V segment lost 4 bases, leaving 6 bases of the junction unmatched. This CDR3 reads CASSVGTVPTDTQYF. CDR3 coding DNA: TGTGCCAGCAGTGTCGGGACAGTACCCACAGATACGCAGTATTTT.

This clonotype was recorded a few times. The V and J genes are TRBV2 and TRBJ2-1; D unclear. With 6 bases removed from V and 2 bases from J, the gap between germline ends came to 8 bases. The CDR3 loop spans 13 amino acids. Germline CDR1 reads SNHLY; CDR2 reads FYNNEI. The CDR3 nucleotides are TGTGCCAGCAGCACCGTACCCTACAATGAGCAGTTCTTC. This codes for CASSTVPYNEQFF.

This sequence joins TRBV15 and TRBJ1-2; TRBD1 agrees at 7 bases. The ends lost 4 bases at V and 8 bases at J; junction bases unmatched: 13. This CDR3 is built from 15 residues. Germline loops: CDR1 LNHNV, CDR2 YYDKDF (reference sequence). This chain's CDR3 is CATSNLLDRVEGYTF. As DNA, the CDR3 is TGTGCCACCAGCAACCTCCTAGACAGGGTGGAAGGCTACACCTTC.

The rearrangement joins TRBV10-1 to TRBJ2-1, with a tentative D call TRBD1 (5 bases). The CDR3 consists of 15 residues. Germline V gene lookup returns CDR1 WNHNN and CDR2 SYGVQD (reference sequence). Deletions cut 0 bases from V and 3 bases from J, with 9 bases between. CDR3 amino acids: CASSESTGVYNEQFF. DNA for the CDR3: TGCGCCAGCAGTGAGTCAACAGGAGTCTACAATGAGCAGTTCTTC.

The genes are TRBV29-1 and TRBJ2-7, with D perhaps given as TRBD1 or TRBD2 (5 bases each). Germline lookup yields CDR1 SQVTM and CDR2 ANQGSEA. V was clipped by 8 bases and J by 2 bases, with 22 bases between them. This CDR3 has 15 amino acids. CDR3 DNA: TGCAGCCCTACACCCCGGGGCACCACCCCCTACGAGCAGTACTTC. It yields the protein CSPTPRGTTPYEQYF.